The sequence of this T cell receptor (beta chain) was determined in a study of T cell responses to AZD1222 COVID-19 vaccine. On this clone itself: Its antigen is not identified.

Study results and caveats: Unmutated variant regions are reportedly targeted by nearly half of spike-specific TCRs. Donors were chiefly white British, with a greater number of females, and clonal diversity was perhaps underestimated. CD4 TCRs associated with vaccination spanned spike, dominating at 160-218 and 743-854. Spike-specific TCR breadth and depth went up after people got two AZD1222 doses.

CDR3 length equals 13 residues. The V end lost 3 bases, the J end lost 4 bases, and 9 bases lay between the germline ends. Assay: immunoSEQ multiplex PCR; the TCRdb copy retains only in-frame clones and omits some. Of approximately 160,000 clones in the sample, about 87% were seen once. The specimen was peripheral blood, collected on day 0 of AZD1222 vaccination. This receptor was obtained from an adult in good health. V gene TRBV12-3 or TRBV12-4 combines with J gene TRBJ1-2; D not resolved. The CDR3 DNA reads as TGTGCCAGCAGTTTTATGAGTGTCTATGGCTACACCTTC. This encodes CASSFMSVYGYTF.